This T cell receptor (beta chain) was sequenced for a study of T cell clonality in common variable immunodeficiency. The study's findings and limits: Fewer deletions and N-nucleotide insertions were reportedly seen in common variable immunodeficiency TCR beta sequences.

The germline gives CDR1 LNHDA, CDR2 SQIVND (reference sequence). V dropped 6 bases and J dropped 1 base, with 21 bases sitting between them. The CDR3 runs 17 residues. Turning to this clone: The antigen is undetermined. The CDR3 is cut off 3 residues early in the read; its end comes from the germline J gene.

Profiled with immunoSEQ multiplex PCR; TCRdb holds only in-frame clones, not every one. Found here are almost 20,000 clones, no singletons; the ten largest cover approximately 2.6%. This TCR derives from a human donor with common variable immunodeficiency. The specimen was peripheral blood mononuclear cells. The gene calls are TRBV19 and TRBJ1-1, with D unresolved. The part of the CDR3 DNA that was read is TGTGCCAGTAGGGCGGGGTGGCGACGACTCTCGAACACTGAA. Its protein product is CASRAGWRRLSNTE. In full, the CDR3 is CASRAGWRRLSNTEAFF.